This TCR beta chain was retrieved from a study of blood T cell repertoires in COVID-19. Study details: There were acute and convalescent COVID-19 samples, and they came from the United States, Italy and Spain. From T cells, B-cell-depleted T cells, or PBMCs came the material, which was cDNA or gDNA.

Under the authors' procedure: Estimated nucleated cell counts came from reference gene primer amplification. Produced via immunoSEQ multiplex PCR; TCRdb's table is partial and in-frame only. That table is the source of V, J and clone size, and D and trimming were worked out from the DNA. The sample lists roughly 29,000 clones, roughly 84% occurring once. The CDR3 covers 12 residues. The V end lost 5 bases, the J end lost 17 bases, and 16 bases lay between the germline ends. Germline loops: CDR1 KGHSH, CDR2 LQKENI. This sequence originates from a man aged 65 to 79 with active COVID-19. The V call is TRBV18, the J call TRBJ2-6; D perhaps matches TRBD1 (6 bases). The sample comprised peripheral blood. In DNA, the CDR3 is TGTGCCAGCTCAACAACGGACAGTCATGTGACTTTC. Translation: CASSTTDSHVTF. The full variable domain, with the rest looked up from reference TRBV18 and TRBJ2-6, is NAGVMQNPRHLVRRRGQEARLRCSPMKGHSHVYWYRQLPEEGLKFMVYLQKENIIDESGMPKERFSAEFPKEGPSILRIQQVVRGDSAAYFCASSTTDSHVTFGAGSRLTVL.